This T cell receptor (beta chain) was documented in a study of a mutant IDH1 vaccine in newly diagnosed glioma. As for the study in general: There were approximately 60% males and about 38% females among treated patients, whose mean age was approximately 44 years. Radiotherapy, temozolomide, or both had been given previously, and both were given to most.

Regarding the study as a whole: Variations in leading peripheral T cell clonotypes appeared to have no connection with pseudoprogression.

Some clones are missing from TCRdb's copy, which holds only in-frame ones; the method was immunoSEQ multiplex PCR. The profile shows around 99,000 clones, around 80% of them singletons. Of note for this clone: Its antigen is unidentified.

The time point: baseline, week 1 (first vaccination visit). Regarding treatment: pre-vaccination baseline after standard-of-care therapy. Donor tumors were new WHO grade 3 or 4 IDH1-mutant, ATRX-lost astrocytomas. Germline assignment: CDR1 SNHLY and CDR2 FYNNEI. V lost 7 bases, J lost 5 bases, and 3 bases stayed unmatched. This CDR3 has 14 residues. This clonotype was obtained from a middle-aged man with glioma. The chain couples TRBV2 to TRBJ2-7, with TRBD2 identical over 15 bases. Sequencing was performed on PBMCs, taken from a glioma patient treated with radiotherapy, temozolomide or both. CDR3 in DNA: TGTGCCAGCAAAGGGACTAGCGGGAGGAACGAGCAGTACTTC. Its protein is CASKGTSGRNEQYF.